This T cell receptor (beta chain) appears in the sequencing data of a study of blood T cells in healthy people across ages. CDR1 and CDR2 (germline): SGHRS, YFSETQ. This CDR3 has 13 residues. V was clipped by 4 bases and J by 3 bases, with 10 bases between them. Through a sample-barcoded 5' primer and a J-beta primer mix, a second PCR was run for roughly 7 to 12 cycles. Every cDNA was tagged by a template-switch adaptor with 12 random nucleotides. From the 5' RACE reads, TCRdb called clonotypes with MiXCR, one entry per CDR3 protein. The table has about 940,000 distinct CDR3 sequences, roughly 43% seen once; the top ten hold around 15%. Caucasian, healthy and from Russia, the donors were aged between about 6 and 100. Each donor supplied around 9.6 milliliters of peripheral blood. Total RNA extracted from each sample amounted to at least 5 micrograms. This clonotype was recorded a few times.

This TCR was sampled from a man between 25 and 39 years old in good health. Input material: blood. The V call is TRBV5-1, the J call TRBJ1-2; D is possibly TRBD1 (5 bases). The DNA for the CDR3 is TGCGCCAGCAGCGAAGGAGGGGACTATGGCTACACCTTC. This encodes CASSEGGDYGYTF.